This is a list of T cell receptor beta chains from one sample in a study of blood T cell repertoires in COVID-19. This table comes from immunoSEQ multiplex PCR, and its TCRdb copy is limited to in-frame clones, with some not included. The sample holds around 300,000 clones, about 88% seen once. The sample taken for sequencing was PBMCs or T cells enriched from blood (not recorded which). These receptors originate from a woman aged 50 to 60 who had recovered from COVID-19. CDR3s include the opening cysteine and the closing phenylalanine or tryptophan. The order of the fields is J gene, clone size, D gene, V gene, CDR3 protein, CDR3 DNA. D genes are given only for firm matches. Not all rows give a size; the values are once, few, many and, for expanded clones, a class.

>TRBJ1-2|.|.|TRBV27
CASSPTVWYYGYTF
TGTGCCAGCAGCCCGACAGTCTGGTACTATGGCTACACCTTC
>TRBJ2-4|once|.|TRBV20-1
CSASAGLAKNIQYF
TGCAGTGCTAGTGCGGGGTTAGCCAAAAACATTCAGTACTTC
>TRBJ1-1|.|.|TRBV6-5
CASSYEADRIDTEAFF
TGTGCCAGCAGTTACGAGGCCGACAGGATAGACACTGAAGCTTTCTTT
>TRBJ2-5|.|.|TRBV28
CASSIQGSQYF
TGTGCCAGCAGTATACAGGGTTCCCAGTACTTC
>TRBJ1-2|.|.|TRBV7-2
CASSFPTEGYGYTF
TGTGCCAGCAGCTTCCCAACCGAGGGTTATGGCTACACCTTC
>TRBJ2-5|.|TRBD2|TRBV28
CASSTRRELGGTQYF
TGTGCCAGCAGTACAAGGCGGGAGCTGGGGGGGACCCAGTACTTC
>TRBJ1-2|.|.|TRBV6-5
CASRRQDNYGYTF
TGTGCCAGCAGGCGTCAGGATAACTATGGCTACACCTTC
>TRBJ2-3|.|.|TRBV28
CASSPTGRGTDTQYF
TGTGCCAGCAGCCCCACCGGGAGAGGCACAGATACGCAGTATTTT
>TRBJ1-5|.|.|TRBV2
CASSEFGGNQPQHF
TGTGCCAGCAGTGAATTCGGGGGTAATCAGCCCCAGCATTTT
>TRBJ2-3|.|.|TRBV21-1
CASSKGVSGQPHTDTQYF
TGTGCCAGCAGCAAAGGAGTGTCGGGACAGCCACACACAGATACGCAGTATTTT
>TRBJ2-7|.|.|TRBV27
CASSFEGGSSYEQYF
TGTGCCAGCAGTTTCGAGGGAGGAAGCTCCTACGAGCAGTACTTC
>TRBJ1-5|.|.|TRBV5-8
CASSLDRAGNQPQHF
TGTGCCAGCAGCTTGGACAGGGCGGGCAATCAGCCCCAGCATTTT
>TRBJ2-2|.|.|TRBV30
CAWGRAAAGELFF
TGTGCCTGGGGCAGGGCGGCCGCCGGGGAGCTGTTTTTT
>TRBJ1-5|.|.|TRBV10-3
CAIRGDTAGNQPQHF
TGTGCCATCAGGGGGGACACCGCGGGCAATCAGCCCCAGCATTTT
>TRBJ1-4|.|.|TRBV28
CASSNRVSPNEKLFF
TGTGCCAGCAGCAACCGGGTATCCCCTAATGAAAAACTGTTTTTT
>TRBJ1-1|once|.|TRBV5-1
CASSFDRLNTEAFF
TGCGCCAGCAGCTTCGACAGGCTGAACACTGAAGCTTTCTTT
>TRBJ2-3|once|TRBD2|TRBV11-3
CASSRREKGTDTQYF
TGTGCCAGCAGCAGGCGGGAGAAAGGAACAGATACGCAGTATTTT
>TRBJ2-7|.|TRBD2|TRBV7-2
CASSYSGGREQYF
TGTGCCAGCAGTTATAGCGGGGGGCGAGAGCAGTACTTC
>TRBJ2-1|.|TRBD2|TRBV30
CAGVAGNYNEQFF
TGTGCCGGGGTAGCGGGAAACTACAATGAGCAGTTCTTC
>TRBJ1-1|.|.|TRBV30
CACLTGGTEAFF
TGTGCCTGTCTTACGGGGGGCACTGAAGCTTTCTTT
>TRBJ2-1|.|TRBD1|TRBV2
CASTGQGRNEQFF
TGTGCCAGCACGGGACAGGGGAGGAATGAGCAGTTCTTC
>TRBJ1-1|.|.|TRBV28
CASRGGQLGTEAFF
TGTGCCAGCAGAGGTGGGCAGCTTGGCACTGAAGCTTTCTTT
>TRBJ2-3|.|TRBD2|TRBV9
CASSSWTSGTDTQYF
TGTGCCAGCAGCTCATGGACTAGCGGCACAGATACGCAGTATTTT
>TRBJ2-3|.|TRBD2|TRBV7-3
CASSFSGLAEDTQYF
TGTGCCAGCAGCTTCTCGGGACTAGCGGAAGATACGCAGTATTTT
>TRBJ2-1|once|TRBD2|TRBV3-1/TRBV3-2
CASSQGRTSGGSYNEQFF
TGTGCCAGCAGCCAAGGTCGGACTAGCGGGGGCTCCTACAATGAGCAGTTCTTC
>TRBJ2-1|.|TRBD2|TRBV5-1
CASSSGTSYNEQFF
TGCGCCAGCAGCTCCGGGACTAGCTACAATGAGCAGTTCTTC
>TRBJ2-1|.|TRBD1|TRBV7-3
CASSSQGAPEQFF
TGTGCCAGCAGTAGCCAGGGGGCGCCTGAGCAGTTCTTC
>TRBJ2-7|.|TRBD2|TRBV4-2
CASSRGLAGGTVKDYEQYF
TGTGCCAGCAGCCGGGGACTAGCGGGAGGGACCGTGAAAGACTACGAGCAGTACTTC
>TRBJ1-1|.|TRBD1|TRBV9
CASSGDRGHTEAFF
TGTGCCAGCAGCGGGGACAGGGGGCACACTGAAGCTTTCTTT
>TRBJ2-7|.|.|TRBV28
CASSPVLGGYEQYF
TGTGCCAGCAGTCCCGTTTTGGGGGGATACGAGCAGTACTTC
>TRBJ2-7|.|.|TRBV11-1
CASSLLQGFDEQYF
TGTGCCAGCAGCTTATTACAGGGTTTCGACGAGCAGTACTTC